This T cell receptor beta chain was found in a study of a mutant IDH1 vaccine in newly diagnosed glioma. Using immunoSEQ multiplex PCR, the repertoire was profiled, and TCRdb retains in-frame clones only, with some absent. The data hold roughly 60,000 clones, with around 80% observed a single time. Of note for this clone: Antigen specificity is unknown.

Sample time point: week 11, during vaccination. Alongside topical imiquimod, each dose of vaccine comprised 300 ug of mutant IDH1 20-mer peptide. Per the germline V gene, CDR1 is SGHRS and CDR2 is YFSETQ. Trimming removed 2 bases at V and 1 base at J, with 9 bases between. There are 14 residues in the CDR3. The receptor was derived from a man in his thirties or forties with glioma. V is TRBV5-1 and J is TRBJ2-5; D is unresolved. The specimen comprised PBMCs, sampled from a glioma patient whose treatment included an IDH1 peptide vaccine. The CDR3 is CASSFGRAQETQYF. In DNA form, the CDR3 reads TGCGCCAGCAGCTTTGGTCGGGCCCAAGAGACCCAGTACTTC.